Listed here are 2 T cell receptor beta chains from one sample, sequenced in a study of cytomegalovirus exposure and HLA in healthy donors. Using immunoSEQ multiplex PCR, the repertoire was profiled, and TCRdb retains in-frame clones only, with some absent. This sample has over 200,000 clones, with 70% to 90% found just once. The sample taken for sequencing was PBMCs. These receptors all come from a woman in her late teens or twenties in good health and CMV-seronegative.

This rearrangement joins TRBV18 to TRBJ1-1; 11 bases line up with TRBD1. This CDR3 contains 15 residues. Germline V gene sequence: CDR1 KGHSH, CDR2 LQKENI. V shed 6 bases and J 5 bases; nucleotides not matched to a gene: 8. The CDR3 sequence: CASSTYGTGGTEAFF. CDR3 bases: TGTGCCAGCTCCACTTATGGGACAGGGGGGACTGAAGCTTTCTTT.

The CDR3 protein is CASSRGISNEQFF. CDR3 coding DNA: TGTGCCAGCAGCCGCGGGATCTCCAATGAGCAGTTCTTC. The chain has TRBV11-2 and TRBJ2-1; TRBD2 might be the D (6 bases). The CDR3 runs 13 residues. V lost 5 bases and J lost 6, with 11 bases in between. Germline-derived CDR1 and CDR2 are SGHAT and FQNNGV.